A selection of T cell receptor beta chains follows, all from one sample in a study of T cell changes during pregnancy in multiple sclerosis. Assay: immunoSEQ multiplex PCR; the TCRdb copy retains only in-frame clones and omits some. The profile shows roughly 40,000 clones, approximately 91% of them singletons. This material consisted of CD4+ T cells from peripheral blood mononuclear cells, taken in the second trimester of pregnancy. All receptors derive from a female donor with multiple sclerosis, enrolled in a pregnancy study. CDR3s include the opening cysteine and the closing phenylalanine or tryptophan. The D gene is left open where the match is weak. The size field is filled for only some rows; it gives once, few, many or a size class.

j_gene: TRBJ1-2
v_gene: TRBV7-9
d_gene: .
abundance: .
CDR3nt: TGTGCCAGCAGCTTATGGGGCCAGGACCATGGAGGCTACACCTTC
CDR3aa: CASSLWGQDHGGYTF

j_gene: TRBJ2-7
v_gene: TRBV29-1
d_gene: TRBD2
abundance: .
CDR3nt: TGCAGCGTTGGGGCGTTTGTGCGGGGGAGCTCCTACGAGCAGTACTTC
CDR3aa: CSVGAFVRGSSYEQYF

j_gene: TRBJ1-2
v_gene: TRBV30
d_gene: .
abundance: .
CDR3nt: TGTGCCTGGAGTGTGATGTCAGGCCAAGACTACACCTTC
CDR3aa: CAWSVMSGQDYTF

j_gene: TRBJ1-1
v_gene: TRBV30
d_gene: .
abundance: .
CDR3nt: TGTGCCTGGAGTAGCGGACAGAAGACCCTTACTGAAGCTTTCTTT
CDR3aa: CAWSSGQKTLTEAFF

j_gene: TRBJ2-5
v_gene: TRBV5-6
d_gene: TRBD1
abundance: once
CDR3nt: TGTGCCAGCAGCTTGGACAGGGGTTACCAAGAGACCCAGTACTTC
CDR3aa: CASSLDRGYQETQYF

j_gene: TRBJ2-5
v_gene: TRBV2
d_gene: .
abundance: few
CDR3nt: TGTGCCTGCAGGTTGTTAACCGACAAGACCCAGTACTTC
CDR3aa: CACRLLTDKTQYF

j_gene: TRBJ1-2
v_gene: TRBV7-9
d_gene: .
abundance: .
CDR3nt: TGTGCCAGCAGCGGGGGAAGAGGGGGGGCCTATGGCTACACCTTC
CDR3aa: CASSGGRGGAYGYTF

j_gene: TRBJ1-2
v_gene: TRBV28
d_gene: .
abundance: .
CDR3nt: TGTGCCAGATGGGGCACCTATGGCTACACCTTC
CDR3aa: CARWGTYGYTF

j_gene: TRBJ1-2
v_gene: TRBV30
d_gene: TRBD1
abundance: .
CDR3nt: TGTGCCTGGAGTGTACGCAGGGGGAACTATGGCTACACCTTC
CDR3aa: CAWSVRRGNYGYTF

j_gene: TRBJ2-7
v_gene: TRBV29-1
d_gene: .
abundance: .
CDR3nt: TGCAGCGTTAGGGAGGACTATTCCCACGAGCAGTACTTC
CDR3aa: CSVREDYSHEQYF

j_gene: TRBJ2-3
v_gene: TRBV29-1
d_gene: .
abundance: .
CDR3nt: TGCAGCGTGACCTCAGCGAGCACAGATACGCAGTATTTT
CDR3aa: CSVTSASTDTQYF

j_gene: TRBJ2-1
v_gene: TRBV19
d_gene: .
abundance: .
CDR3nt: TGTGCCAGTATTCAGGAAGGCTCCTACAATGAGCAGTTCTTC
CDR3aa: CASIQEGSYNEQFF

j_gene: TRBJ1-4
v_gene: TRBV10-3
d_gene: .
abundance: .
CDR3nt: TGTGCCATCAGAAGGGGGTTAGGGGAAAAACTGTTTTTT
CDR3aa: CAIRRGLGEKLFF

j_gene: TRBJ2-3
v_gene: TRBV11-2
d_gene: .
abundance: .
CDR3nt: TGTGCCAGCAGCCTCGGACATAGCACAGATACGCAGTATTTT
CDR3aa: CASSLGHSTDTQYF